This TCR beta chain came from a study of read filtering for tumor transcriptome and immune sequencing. About the study: 8 patients were R-ISS I, some 15 were R-ISS II, about seven were R-ISS III. RNA-seq yielded only 85 to 1273 TCR reads, IR-seq about 3.5 to 11 million. General observations from the study: RNA-seq captured clonotypes less deeply and reliably than IR-seq.

With respect to this clonotype: Its antigen is unidentified. A far larger clone is one base from this, pointing to a likely read error.

At the time of active disease, bone marrow was collected from every patient. From germline, CDR1 is SNHLY and CDR2 FYNNEI. This CDR3 contains 15 residues. Molecular barcoded adaptors covering alpha/delta and beta/gamma chains were used on around 400 ng RNA. TCRdb re-analysed the reads in MiXCR, keeping a single row per CDR3 protein. The data hold 62,000 or so distinct CDR3 sequences, with 20% to 25% observed a single time. The V call is TRBV2, the J call TRBJ1-4; TRBD1 might be the D (6 bases). The source material was a population of CD138-negative cells sorted from bone marrow. The TCR originated in a donor at least 40 years old with multiple myeloma. The CDR3 loop is CASRGSGGAADTRYF. CDR3 nucleotide sequence: TGTGCCAGCAGGGGCAGCGGGGGGGCAGCAGATACGCGGTATTTT.